The next 11 T cell receptor beta chains were all read from a single sample in a study of Tregs in tolerant kidney transplant recipients. Libraries were prepared by immunoSEQ multiplex PCR; TCRdb keeps only in-frame clonotypes and omits some of them. Of 55,000 to 80,000 clones in the sample, less than 98% were seen once. The sequenced sample was Tregs from blood, obtained before the transplant. The receptors stem from a human donor who received a combined kidney and bone marrow transplant.

The chain combines TRBV19 with TRBJ2-5, with TRBD1 matching over 8 bases. In germline, CDR1 is LNHDA, CDR2 SQIVND (reference sequence). The V and J ends lost 5 bases and 5 bases, in that order; junction bases with no gene match: 10. The CDR3 runs 15 residues. The CDR3 sequence is CASSPDRGAGETQYF. CDR3 DNA: TGTGCCAGTAGTCCCGACAGGGGCGCGGGGGAGACCCAGTACTTC. The complete variable domain, with remaining parts taken from reference TRBV19 and TRBJ2-5, reads DGGITQSPKYLFRKEGQNVTLSCEQNLNHDAMYWYRQDPGQGLRLIYYSQIVNDFQKGDIAEGYSVSREKKESFPLTVTSAQKNPTAFYLCASSPDRGAGETQYFGPGTRLLVL.

The chain is built from TRBV27 and TRBJ1-1; D might be TRBD1 (5 bases). This CDR3 comprises 13 residues. Germline V CDR1 and CDR2: MNHEY, SMNVEV (reference sequence). The V gene lost 2 bases and the J gene lost 1 base, with 5 bases spanning the gap. CDR3 in amino acids: CASSLGQNTEAFF. The CDR3 coding sequence is TGTGCCAGCAGTTTAGGACAGAACACTGAAGCTTTCTTT.

Here the CDR3 DNA reads TGCGCCAGCAGCTTGAACAGGGGCGATGGCTACACCTTC. Translation: CASSLNRGDGYTF. The chain is built from TRBV5-1 and TRBJ1-2; TRBD1 matches 7 bases. V was pared by 1 base and J by 6 bases, with 3 bases of the junction left unmatched. The CDR3 contains 13 residues. Germline loops: CDR1 SGHRS, CDR2 YFSETQ.

The chain recombines TRBV14 with TRBJ2-3, with a possible D match to TRBD2 (6 bases). The CDR3 is 16 residues long. From germline, CDR1 is SGHDN and CDR2 FVKESK. V gave up 5 bases and J gave up 2 bases, with 17 bases separating them. The CDR3 sequence: CASSIIGGENTDTQYF. The DNA for the CDR3 is TGTGCCAGCAGCATAATCGGGGGAGAGAACACAGATACGCAGTATTTT.

The gene calls are TRBV7-3 and TRBJ2-7; TRBD2 matches 7 bases. CDR1 and CDR2 (germline): SGHTA, FQGTGA. V was clipped by 0 bases and J by 2 bases; unmatched bases: 7. This CDR3 is 16 amino acids long. The CDR3 is CASSLTGASGTYEQYF. CDR3 nucleotides: TGTGCCAGCAGCTTAACCGGGGCTAGCGGTACCTACGAGCAGTACTTC.

This rearrangement joins TRBV19 to TRBJ1-1, with 7 bases aligning to TRBD1. This CDR3 spans 13 amino acids. The trim removed 5 bases at V and 4 bases at J, leaving 4 bases unmatched. CDR1 is LNHDA, CDR2 SQIVND, per germline (reference sequence). The CDR3: CASSYAGGTEAFF. Here the CDR3 DNA reads TGTGCCAGTAGTTATGCAGGGGGCACTGAAGCTTTCTTT.

This chain links TRBV6-5 with TRBJ2-3; 13 positions agree with TRBD2. Germline-derived CDR1 and CDR2 are MNHEY and SVGAGI. V was clipped by 1 base and J by 6 bases; unmatched bases: 4. The CDR3 is made up of 16 amino acids. The CDR3 is CASSYFGLAGADTQYF. The DNA of the CDR3 is TGTGCCAGCAGTTACTTCGGACTAGCGGGAGCCGATACGCAGTATTTT.

This clone was recorded once. The chain uses TRBV7-9 and TRBJ2-7; TRBD2 is a possible D gene (6 bases). The V gene's germline CDR1 is SEHNR and CDR2 FQNEAQ (reference sequence). This CDR3 has 12 amino acids. The V and J ends lost 5 bases and 5 bases respectively, with 10 bases between them. The chain's CDR3 is CASSLRLDEQYF. As DNA, the CDR3 is TGTGCCAGCAGCCTGAGACTAGACGAGCAGTACTTC.

The gene calls are TRBV19 and TRBJ2-7; TRBD1 matches at 9 bases. Germline CDR1 is LNHDA and CDR2 is SQIVND (reference sequence). This CDR3 spans 14 amino acids. J gave up 7 bases and V 2 bases, and 6 bases lay outside the gene matches. The CDR3 coding sequence is TGTGCCAGTAGTATATTACAGGGGGCAGGAGAGCAGTACTTC. It codes for CASSILQGAGEQYF.

This chain links TRBV27 with TRBJ1-5; D not resolved. This CDR3 is built from 14 residues. Germline assignment: CDR1 MNHEY and CDR2 SMNVEV (reference sequence). Deletions cut 6 bases from V and 0 bases from J, with 9 bases between. CDR3 in amino acids: CASRNIGSNQPQHF. CDR3 nucleotides: TGTGCCAGCAGGAACATTGGTAGCAATCAGCCCCAGCATTTT.

The chain couples TRBV18 to TRBJ1-1; 9 bases agree with TRBD1. V was pared by 2 bases and J by 5 bases, with 6 bases of the junction left unmatched. In germline, CDR1 is KGHSH, CDR2 LQKENI. This CDR3 has 15 amino acids. CDR3 sequence: CASSPAGTGRTEAFF. In nucleotides, the CDR3 is TGTGCCAGCTCACCAGCCGGGACAGGGAGGACTGAAGCTTTCTTT. The full variable domain, in which reference TRBV18 and TRBJ1-1 provide the parts outside the CDR3, is NAGVMQNPRHLVRRRGQEARLRCSPMKGHSHVYWYRQLPEEGLKFMVYLQKENIIDESGMPKERFSAEFPKEGPSILRIQQVVRGDSAAYFCASSPAGTGRTEAFFGQGTRLTVV.